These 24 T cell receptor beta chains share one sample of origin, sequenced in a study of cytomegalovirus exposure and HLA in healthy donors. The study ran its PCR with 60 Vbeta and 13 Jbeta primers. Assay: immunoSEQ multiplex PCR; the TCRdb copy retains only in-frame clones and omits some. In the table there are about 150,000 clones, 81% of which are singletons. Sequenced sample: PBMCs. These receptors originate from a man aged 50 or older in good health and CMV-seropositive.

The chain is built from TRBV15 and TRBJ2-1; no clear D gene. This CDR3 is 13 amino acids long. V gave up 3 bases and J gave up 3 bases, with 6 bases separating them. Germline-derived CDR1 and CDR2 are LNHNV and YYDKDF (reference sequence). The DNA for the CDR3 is TGTGCCACCAGCAGCTCAGGCTACAATGAGCAGTTCTTC. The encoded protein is CATSSSGYNEQFF.

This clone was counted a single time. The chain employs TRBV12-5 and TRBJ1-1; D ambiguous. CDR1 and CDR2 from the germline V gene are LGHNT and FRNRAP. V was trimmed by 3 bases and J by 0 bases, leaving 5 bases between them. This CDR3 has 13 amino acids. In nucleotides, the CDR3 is TGTGCTAGTGGTTTAGAGGTGAACACTGAAGCTTTCTTT. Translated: CASGLEVNTEAFF.

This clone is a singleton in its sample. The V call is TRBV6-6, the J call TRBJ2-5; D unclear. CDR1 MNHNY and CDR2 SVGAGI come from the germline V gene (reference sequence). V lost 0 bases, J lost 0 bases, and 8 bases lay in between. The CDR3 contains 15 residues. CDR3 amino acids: CASSYSTVYQETQYF. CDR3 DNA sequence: TGTGCCAGCAGTTACTCAACAGTCTACCAAGAGACCCAGTACTTC.

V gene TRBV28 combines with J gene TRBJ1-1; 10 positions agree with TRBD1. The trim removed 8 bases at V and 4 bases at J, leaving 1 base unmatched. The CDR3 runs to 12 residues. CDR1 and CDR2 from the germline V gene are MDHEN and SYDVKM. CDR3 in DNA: TGTGCCAGCCGGACAGGGGGCACTGAAGCTTTCTTT. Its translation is CASRTGGTEAFF.

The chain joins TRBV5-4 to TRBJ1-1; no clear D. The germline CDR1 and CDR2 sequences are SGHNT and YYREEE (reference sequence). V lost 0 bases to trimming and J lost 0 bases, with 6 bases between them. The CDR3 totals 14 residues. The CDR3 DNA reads TGTGCCAGCAGCTTGGAACAGCTGAACACTGAAGCTTTCTTT. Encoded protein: CASSLEQLNTEAFF.

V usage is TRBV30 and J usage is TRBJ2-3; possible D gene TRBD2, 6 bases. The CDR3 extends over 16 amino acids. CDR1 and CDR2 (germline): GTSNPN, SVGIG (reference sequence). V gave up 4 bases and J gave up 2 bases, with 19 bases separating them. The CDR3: CAWNALRDPLTDTQYF. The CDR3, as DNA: TGTGCCTGGAATGCTTTGCGGGACCCCCTCACAGATACGCAGTATTTT. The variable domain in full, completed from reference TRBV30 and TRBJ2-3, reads SQTIHQWPATLVQPVGSPLSLECTVEGTSNPNLYWYRQAAGRGLQLLFYSVGIGQISSEVPQNLSASRPQDRQFILSSKKLLLSDSGFYLCAWNALRDPLTDTQYFGPGTRLTVL.

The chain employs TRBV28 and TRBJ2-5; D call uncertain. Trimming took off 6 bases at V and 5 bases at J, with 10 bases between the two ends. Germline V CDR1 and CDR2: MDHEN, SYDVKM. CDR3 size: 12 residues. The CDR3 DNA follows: TGTGCCAGCAGGCGAACTGTGGAGACCCAGTACTTC. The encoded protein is CASRRTVETQYF.

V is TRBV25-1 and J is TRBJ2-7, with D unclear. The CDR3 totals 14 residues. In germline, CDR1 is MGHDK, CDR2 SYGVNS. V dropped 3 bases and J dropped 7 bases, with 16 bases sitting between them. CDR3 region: CASSESLPLGEQYF. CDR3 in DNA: TGTGCCAGCAGTGAGTCCCTCCCTCTAGGAGAGCAGTACTTC.

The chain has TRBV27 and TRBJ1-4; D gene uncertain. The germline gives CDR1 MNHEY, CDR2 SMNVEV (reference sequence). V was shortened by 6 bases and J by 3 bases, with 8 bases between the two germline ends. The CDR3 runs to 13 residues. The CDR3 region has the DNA TGTGCCAGCAGGGGCTTGGCTAATGAAAAACTGTTTTTT. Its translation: CASRGLANEKLFF. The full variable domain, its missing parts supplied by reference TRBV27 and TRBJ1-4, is EAQVTQNPRYLITVTGKKLTVTCSQNMNHEYMSWYRQDPGLGLRQIYYSMNVEVTDKGDVPEGYKVSRKEKRNFPLILESPSPNQTSLYFCASRGLANEKLFFGSGTQLSVL.

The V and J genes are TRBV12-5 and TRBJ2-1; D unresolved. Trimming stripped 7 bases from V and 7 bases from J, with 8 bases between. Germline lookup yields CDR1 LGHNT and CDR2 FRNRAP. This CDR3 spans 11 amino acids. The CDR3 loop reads CASDSRNEQFF. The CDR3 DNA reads TGTGCTAGTGATTCGAGGAATGAGCAGTTCTTC.

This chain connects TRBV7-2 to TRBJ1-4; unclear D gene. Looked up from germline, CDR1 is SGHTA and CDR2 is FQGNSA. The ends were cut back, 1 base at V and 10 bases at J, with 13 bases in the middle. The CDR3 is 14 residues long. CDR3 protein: CASSLGQPTGKLFF. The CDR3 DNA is TGTGCCAGCAGCTTAGGCCAACCAACTGGAAAACTGTTTTTT.

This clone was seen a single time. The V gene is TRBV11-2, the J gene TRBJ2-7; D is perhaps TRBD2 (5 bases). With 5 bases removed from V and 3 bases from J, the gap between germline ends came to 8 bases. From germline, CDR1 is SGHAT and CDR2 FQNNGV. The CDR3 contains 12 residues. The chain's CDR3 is CASSPAGYEQYF. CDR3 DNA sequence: TGTGCCAGCAGCCCCGCGGGCTACGAGCAGTACTTC.

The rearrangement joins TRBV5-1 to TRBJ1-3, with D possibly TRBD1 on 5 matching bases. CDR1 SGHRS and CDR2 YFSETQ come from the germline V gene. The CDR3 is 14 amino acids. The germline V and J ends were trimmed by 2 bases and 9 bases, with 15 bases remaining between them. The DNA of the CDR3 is TGCGCCAGCAGCTTAGACGGGGGACCTTCCACCATATATTTT. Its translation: CASSLDGGPSTIYF.

The CDR3 sequence is CASSQGTDNQPQHF. CDR3 nucleotides: TGCGCCAGCAGCCAAGGGACAGATAATCAGCCCCAGCATTTT. V is TRBV4-1 and J is TRBJ1-5, with D possibly TRBD1 on 6 matching bases. Germline CDR1 is MGHRA and CDR2 is YSYEKL. V lost 1 base, J lost 4 bases, and 8 bases lay in between. This CDR3 has 14 residues.

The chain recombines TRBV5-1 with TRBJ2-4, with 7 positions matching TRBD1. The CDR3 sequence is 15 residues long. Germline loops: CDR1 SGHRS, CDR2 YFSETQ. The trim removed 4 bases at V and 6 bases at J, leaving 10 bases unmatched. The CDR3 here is CASSLGQSGGNIQYF. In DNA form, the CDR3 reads TGCGCCAGCAGCCTGGGACAGTCGGGTGGAAACATTCAGTACTTC.

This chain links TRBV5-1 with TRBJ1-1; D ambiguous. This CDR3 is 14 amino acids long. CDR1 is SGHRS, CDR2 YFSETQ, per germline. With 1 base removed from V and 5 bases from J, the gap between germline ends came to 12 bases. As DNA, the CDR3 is TGCGCCAGCAGCTTGCTCTCGGCGGAGACTGAAGCTTTCTTT. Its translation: CASSLLSAETEAFF.

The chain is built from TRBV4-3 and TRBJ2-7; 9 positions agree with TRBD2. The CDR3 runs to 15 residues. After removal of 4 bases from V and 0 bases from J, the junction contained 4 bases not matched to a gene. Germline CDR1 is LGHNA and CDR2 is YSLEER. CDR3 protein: CASSLYSGSSYEQYF. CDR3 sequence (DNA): TGCGCCAGCAGCCTTTATAGCGGGAGCTCCTACGAGCAGTACTTC.

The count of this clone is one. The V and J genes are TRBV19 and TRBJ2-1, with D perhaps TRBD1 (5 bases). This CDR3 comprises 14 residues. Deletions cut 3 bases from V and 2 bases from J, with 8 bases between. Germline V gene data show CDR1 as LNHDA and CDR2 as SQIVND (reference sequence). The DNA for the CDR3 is TGTGCCAGTAGTATCAGGGTGGCCTACAATGAGCAGTTCTTC. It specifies CASSIRVAYNEQFF. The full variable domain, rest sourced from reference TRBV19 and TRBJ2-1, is DGGITQSPKYLFRKEGQNVTLSCEQNLNHDAMYWYRQDPGQGLRLIYYSQIVNDFQKGDIAEGYSVSREKKESFPLTVTSAQKNPTAFYLCASSIRVAYNEQFFGPGTRLTVL.

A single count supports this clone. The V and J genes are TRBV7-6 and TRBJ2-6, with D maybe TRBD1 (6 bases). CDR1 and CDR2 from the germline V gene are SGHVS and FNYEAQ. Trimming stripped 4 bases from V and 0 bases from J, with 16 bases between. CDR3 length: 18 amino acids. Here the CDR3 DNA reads TGTGCCAGCAGCTCCGGGGTTGGGACACCCTCTGGGGCCAACGTCCTGACTTTC. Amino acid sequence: CASSSGVGTPSGANVLTF. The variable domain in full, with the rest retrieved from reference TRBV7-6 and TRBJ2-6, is GAGVSQSPRYKVTKRGQDVALRCDPISGHVSLYWYRQALGQGPEFLTYFNYEAQQDKSGLPNDRFSAERPEGSISTLTIQRTEQRDSAMYRCASSSGVGTPSGANVLTFGAGSRLTVL.

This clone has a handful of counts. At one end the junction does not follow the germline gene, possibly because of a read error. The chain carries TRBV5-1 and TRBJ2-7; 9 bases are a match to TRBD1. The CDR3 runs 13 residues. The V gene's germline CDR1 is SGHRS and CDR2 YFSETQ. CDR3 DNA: TGCGCCACCAGCACGGGACAGGGTGGGGAGCAGTACTTC. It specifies CATSTGQGGEQYF.

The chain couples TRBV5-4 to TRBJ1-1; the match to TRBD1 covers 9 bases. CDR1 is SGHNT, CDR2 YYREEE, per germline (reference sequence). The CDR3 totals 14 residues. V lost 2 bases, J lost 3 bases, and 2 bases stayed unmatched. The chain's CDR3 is CASSFRDRDTEAFF. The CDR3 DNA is TGTGCCAGCAGCTTCCGGGACAGGGACACTGAAGCTTTCTTT.

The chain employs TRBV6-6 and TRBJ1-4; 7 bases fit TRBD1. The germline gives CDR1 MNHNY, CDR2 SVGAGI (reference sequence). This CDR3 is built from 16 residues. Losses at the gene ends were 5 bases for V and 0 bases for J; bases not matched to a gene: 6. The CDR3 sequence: CASSAGQVATNEKLFF. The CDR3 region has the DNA TGTGCCAGCAGTGCCGGACAGGTTGCAACTAATGAAAAACTGTTTTTT.

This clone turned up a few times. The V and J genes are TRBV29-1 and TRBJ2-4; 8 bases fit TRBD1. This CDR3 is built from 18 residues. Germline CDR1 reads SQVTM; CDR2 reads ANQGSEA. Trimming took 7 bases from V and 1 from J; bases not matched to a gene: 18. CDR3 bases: TGCAGCGGCCTATACTCTGGCAGGGGGCGATTTGCCAAAAACATTCAGTACTTC. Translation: CSGLYSGRGRFAKNIQYF.

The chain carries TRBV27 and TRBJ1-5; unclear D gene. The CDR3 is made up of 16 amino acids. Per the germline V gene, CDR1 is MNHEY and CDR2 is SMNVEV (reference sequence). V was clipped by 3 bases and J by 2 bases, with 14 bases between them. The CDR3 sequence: CASSLSRLGGNQPQHF. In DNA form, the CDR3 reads TGTGCCAGCAGTTTGTCGAGGCTCGGTGGCAATCAGCCCCAGCATTTT.